This is a list of T cell receptor beta chains from one sample in a study of regulatory T cells in long-lasting Graves disease. TCRdb recomputed calls from the multiplex PCR reads with MiXCR, one row per CDR3 protein. The table lists a few hundred thousand distinct CDR3 sequences, approximately 22% of them singletons. Here the sequenced sample was peripheral blood mononuclear cells (PBMCs), taken when the disease was refractory, from a patient treated with antithyroid drugs. The receptor set was obtained from a female donor with Graves disease. Both conserved end residues are part of each CDR3. D genes are given only for firm matches. The size field is filled for only some rows; it gives once, few, many or a size class.

V gene	clone size	D gene	J gene	CDR3 protein	CDR3 DNA
TRBV28	many	NA	TRBJ2-7	CATQLLGKAYEQYF	TGTGCCACCCAGCTCCTGGGCAAAGCCTACGAGCAGTACTTC
TRBV28	many	NA	TRBJ1-5	CASSLGGSDQPQHF	TGTGCCAGCAGTCTCGGGGGGTCGGATCAGCCCCAGCATTTT
TRBV7-2	few	NA	TRBJ2-5	CASSLQLGWGQETQYF	TGTGCCAGCAGCCTTCAATTAGGGTGGGGCCAAGAGACCCAGTACTTC
TRBV15	many	NA	TRBJ1-2	CATSRDGTSYGYTF	TGTGCCACCAGCAGAGATGGGACTTCCTATGGCTACACCTTC
TRBV3-1	NA	TRBD1	TRBJ1-2	CASSPNRGVGYGYTF	TGTGCCAGCAGCCCAAACAGGGGCGTTGGGTATGGCTACACCTTC
TRBV24-1	NA	TRBD1	TRBJ2-2	CATSDWTGGSNTGELFF	TGTGCCACCAGTGACTGGACAGGGGGCTCGAACACCGGGGAGCTGTTTTTT
TRBV20-1	NA	NA	TRBJ2-7	CSAPNGRNYEQYF	TGCAGTGCGCCTAACGGACGGAACTACGAGCAGTACTTC
TRBV4-3	NA	NA	TRBJ1-2	CASSQVITGLPYGYTF	TGCGCCAGCAGCCAAGTGATTACAGGTCTACCCTATGGCTACACCTTC
TRBV6-4	NA	NA	TRBJ1-2	CGLRDQQGYTF	TGTGGGCTCAGGGATCAGCAAGGCTACACCTTC
TRBV18	NA	NA	TRBJ2-7	CASSPTSTYEQYF	TGTGCCAGCTCACCAACAAGTACCTACGAGCAGTACTTC
TRBV12-3/TRBV12-4	many	NA	TRBJ1-2	CASISTRADLSNYGYTF	TGTGCCAGCATTTCGACCCGGGCCGACCTTTCTAACTATGGCTACACCTTC
TRBV28	NA	TRBD1	TRBJ2-3	CASSLPLDRVTDTQYF	TGTGCCAGCAGTTTACCCCTGGACAGGGTCACAGATACGCAGTATTTT
TRBV12-5	many	NA	TRBJ2-7	CASGLTGIYEQYF	TGTGCTAGTGGTTTGACAGGAATCTACGAGCAGTACTTC
TRBV6-1	many	TRBD2	TRBJ2-5	CASSPSGGVQETQYF	TGTGCCAGCAGCCCTAGCGGGGGGGTACAAGAGACCCAGTACTTC
TRBV28	many	NA	TRBJ1-2	CASSLAGRGYTF	TGTGCCAGCAGTTTAGCAGGGCGTGGCTACACCTTC
TRBV19	few	TRBD1	TRBJ2-1	CASTNRDRGDGEQFF	TGTGCCAGTACCAATAGGGACAGGGGAGACGGTGAGCAGTTCTTC
TRBV29-1	once	NA	TRBJ2-3	CSVGEGDGDTQYF	TGCAGCGTTGGTGAGGGGGATGGAGATACGCAGTATTTT
TRBV28	few	NA	TRBJ2-3	CASTLISTDTQYF	TGTGCCAGCACCCTTATAAGCACAGATACGCAGTATTTT
TRBV27	many	NA	TRBJ1-1	CASSSHNTGPEAFF	TGTGCCAGCAGTTCCCACAACACCGGGCCTGAAGCTTTCTTT
TRBV28	many	TRBD1	TRBJ1-5	CASSYPFWTGGQASHNQPQHF	TGTGCCAGCAGTTACCCGTTCTGGACAGGGGGCCAAGCGAGTCACAATCAGCCCCAGCATTTT
TRBV19	many	TRBD1	TRBJ1-1	CASSGDRANTEAFF	TGTGCCAGTAGTGGGGACAGGGCGAACACTGAAGCTTTCTTT
TRBV12-3/TRBV12-4	NA	TRBD2	TRBJ2-5	CASSPGTSGSLRETQYF	TGTGCCAGCAGCCCCGGGACTAGCGGGAGTCTAAGGGAGACCCAGTACTTC
TRBV7-2	NA	TRBD1	TRBJ1-5	CASSPHGTGGDQPQHF	TGTGCCAGCAGCCCGCATGGGACAGGGGGGGATCAGCCCCAGCATTTT
TRBV28	many	NA	TRBJ1-2	CASRDTRGTNYGYTF	TGTGCCAGCAGGGACACCAGGGGCACTAACTATGGCTACACCTTC
TRBV10-3	few	TRBD1	TRBJ1-2	CAIRLLGQGGGYTF	TGTGCCATCAGACTTCTTGGACAGGGTGGAGGCTACACCTTC
TRBV28	many	NA	TRBJ1-1	CANSRDGGEAFF	TGTGCCAACAGCCGGGATGGCGGGGAGGCTTTCTTT
TRBV10-3	few	TRBD2	TRBJ2-7	CAISNFVGRAFEQYF	TGTGCCATCAGTAATTTTGTCGGGAGGGCCTTCGAGCAGTACTTC
TRBV5-1	NA	NA	TRBJ1-1	CASSWSFGQINTEAFF	TGCGCCAGCAGTTGGAGCTTCGGACAGATTAACACTGAAGCTTTCTTT
TRBV2	many	NA	TRBJ1-1	CASIADQVMNTEAFF	TGTGCCAGCATTGCCGACCAGGTTATGAACACTGAAGCTTTCTTT
TRBV12-3/TRBV12-4	many	TRBD1	TRBJ1-4	CASRGQAANEKLFF	TGTGCCAGCAGGGGACAGGCCGCAAATGAAAAACTGTTTTTT
TRBV12-3/TRBV12-4	NA	NA	TRBJ2-2	CASRKRGGELFF	TGTGCCAGCAGGAAAAGAGGCGGGGAGCTGTTTTTT
TRBV2	NA	NA	TRBJ1-6	CASSHPSEVYNSPLHF	TGCGCCAGCAGCCATCCCTCAGAGGTGTATAATTCACCCCTCCACTTT
TRBV28	many	NA	TRBJ2-7	CASSSGQISYEQYF	TGTGCCAGCAGTTCCGGACAGATCTCCTACGAGCAGTACTTC
TRBV19	NA	TRBD1	TRBJ2-7	CASSIGTGASYEQYF	TGTGCCAGTAGTATAGGGACAGGGGCGAGCTACGAGCAGTACTTC
TRBV28	many	NA	TRBJ1-1	CASSPRWNTEAFF	TGTGCCAGCAGCCCCAGATGGAACACTGAAGCTTTCTTT
TRBV20-1	few	NA	TRBJ1-5	CSASSSGLGNQPQHF	TGCAGTGCTAGTAGTTCAGGGTTGGGCAATCAGCCCCAGCATTTT
TRBV6-1	few	TRBD1	TRBJ2-4	CASSHPGTGDRNIQYF	TGTGCCAGCAGTCACCCGGGGACGGGGGACAGGAACATTCAGTACTTC
TRBV19	few	NA	TRBJ1-1	CASSIVSVAEAFF	TGTGCCAGTAGTATAGTTTCGGTTGCTGAAGCTTTCTTT
TRBV7-6	few	TRBD2	TRBJ2-7	CASSPKVLLAGGPHEQYF	TGTGCCAGCAGCCCTAAAGTGCTTCTAGCGGGAGGGCCTCACGAGCAGTACTTC
TRBV20-1	NA	TRBD2	TRBJ2-7	CSARETSGGSRQYF	TGCAGTGCTAGAGAGACTAGCGGGGGGTCCAGGCAGTACTTC
TRBV5-1	few	TRBD2	TRBJ2-2	CASSPGLVNTGELFF	TGCGCCAGCAGCCCGGGACTAGTGAACACCGGGGAGCTGTTTTTT
TRBV5-1	few	NA	TRBJ2-7	CATKSWVDSYEQYF	TGCGCCACCAAGTCCTGGGTTGACTCCTACGAGCAGTACTTC
TRBV28	few	TRBD1	TRBJ2-7	CASNPGQGISYEQYF	TGTGCCAGCAACCCGGGACAGGGGATTTCCTACGAGCAGTACTTC